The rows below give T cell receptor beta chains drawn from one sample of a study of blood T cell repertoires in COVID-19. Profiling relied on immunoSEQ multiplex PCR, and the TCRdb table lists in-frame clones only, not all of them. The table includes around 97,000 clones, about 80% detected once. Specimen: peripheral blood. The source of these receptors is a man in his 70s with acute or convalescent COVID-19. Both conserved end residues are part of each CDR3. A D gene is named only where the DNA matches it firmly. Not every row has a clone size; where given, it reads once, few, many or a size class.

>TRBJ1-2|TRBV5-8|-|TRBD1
TGTGCCAGCAGGCCGAACGACAGGGTATTTGGTGGCTACACCTTC
CASRPNDRVFGGYTF
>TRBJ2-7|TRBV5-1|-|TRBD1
TGCGCCAGCAGCTTGTGGGCAGGGGGCACGTACGAGCAGTACTTC
CASSLWAGGTYEQYF
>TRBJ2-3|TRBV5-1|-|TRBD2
TGCGCCAGCTCCCGCGGGAGGGCCGGGGATACGCAGTATTTT
CASSRGRAGDTQYF
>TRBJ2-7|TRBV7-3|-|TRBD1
TGTGCCAGCAGCTTGGGACAGGGGGCAGTAGAGCAGTACTTC
CASSLGQGAVEQYF
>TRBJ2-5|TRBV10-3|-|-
TGTGCCATCAGTGAGTCGGGCCTGGGGGCAGAGACCCAGTACTTC
CAISESGLGAETQYF
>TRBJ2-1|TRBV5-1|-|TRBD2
TGCGCCAGCAGCTTAGCGGGAGAAGGCAATGAGCAGTTCTTC
CASSLAGEGNEQFF
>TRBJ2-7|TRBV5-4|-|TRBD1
TGTGCCAGCAGCCTACCTCCGGGACAGGGGGCTTACGAGCAGTACTTC
CASSLPPGQGAYEQYF
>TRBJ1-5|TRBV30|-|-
TGTGCCTGGAGTGTAGAGGGAAATCAGCCCCAGCATTTT
CAWSVEGNQPQHF
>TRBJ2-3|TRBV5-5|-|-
TGTGCCAGCAGCTTGGTTCTATACGGAGCTACGCAGTATTTT
CASSLVLYGATQYF
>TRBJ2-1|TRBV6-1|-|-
TGTGCCAGCAGTGAAGGGCGGTACTACAATGAGCAGTTCTTC
CASSEGRYYNEQFF
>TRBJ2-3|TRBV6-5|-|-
TGTGCCAGCAGTAAAAGCGGCCCTAGCACAGATACGCAGTATTTT
CASSKSGPSTDTQYF
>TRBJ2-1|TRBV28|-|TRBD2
TGTGCCAGCAGTTTACGCCGGACTAGCGGAAGCTCCTACAATGAGCAGTTCTTC
CASSLRRTSGSSYNEQFF
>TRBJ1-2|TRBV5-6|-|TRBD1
TGTGCCAGCAGCCCGACAGGGGGAAGGATGAACTATGGCTACACCTTC
CASSPTGGRMNYGYTF
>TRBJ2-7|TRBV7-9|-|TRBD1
TGTGCCAGCAGCTTTGCGCCCGGGACAGATTTTTTTGGGCACGAGCAGTACTTC
CASSFAPGTDFFGHEQYF
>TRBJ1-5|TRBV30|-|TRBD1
TGTGCCTGGAGCGACAGGGATGGACAGCCCCAGCATTTT
CAWSDRDGQPQHF
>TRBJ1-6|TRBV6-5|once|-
TGTGCCAGCAGTTACTCGAGGGCAGATAATTCACCCCTCCACTTT
CASSYSRADNSPLHF
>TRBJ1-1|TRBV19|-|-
TGTGCCAGTAGTAAAATACAGGAGAACACTGAAGCTTTCTTT
CASSKIQENTEAFF
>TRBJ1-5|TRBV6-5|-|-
TGTGCCAGCAGTCTCTTAAATCAGCCCCAGCATTTT
CASSLLNQPQHF
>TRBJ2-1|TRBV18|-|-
TGTGCCAGCTCACCACCGGTGGAGAGAGAGCAGTTCTTC
CASSPPVEREQFF
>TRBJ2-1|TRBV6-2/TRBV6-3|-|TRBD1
TGTGCCAGCAGTTATGTAGGGACAGGGGGCTTCCGCTCCTACAATGAGCAGTTCTTC
CASSYVGTGGFRSYNEQFF
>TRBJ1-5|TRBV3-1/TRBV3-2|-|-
TGTGCCAGCAGCCAAAATGGGGGGGATCAGCCCCAGCATTTT
CASSQNGGDQPQHF
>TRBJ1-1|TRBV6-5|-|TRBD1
TGTGCCAGCAGTTTACAGGGGGGGGGTGTCGGAGCTTTCTTT
CASSLQGGGVGAFF
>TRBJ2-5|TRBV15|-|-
TGTGCCACCAGCGCCGAGCGGGAGACCCAGTACTTC
CATSAERETQYF